Below, 22 T cell receptor beta chains from the same sample are listed, as sequenced in a study of OX40 agonist ivuxolimab in advanced cancers. Measured with immunoSEQ multiplex PCR; TCRdb has only the in-frame clones, and not every one. The sample holds about 79,000 clones, around 94% seen once. The input for sequencing was CD4+ or CD8+ T cells sorted from blood, taken in a trial of the OX40 agonist ivuxolimab. These receptors came from an adult with an advanced solid tumor such as melanoma, head and neck, liver or kidney cancer.

V is TRBV6-5 and J is TRBJ2-7; 12 bases are shared with TRBD1. The J segment lost 5 bases and the V segment lost 7 bases, leaving 9 bases of the junction unmatched. Germline CDR1 and CDR2: MNHEY and SVGAGI. The CDR3 has 15 amino acids. The CDR3 reads CASTWGGTGGDEQYF. CDR3 nucleotides: TGTGCCAGCACCTGGGGGGGGACAGGGGGCGACGAGCAGTACTTC.

The chain is built from TRBV27 and TRBJ1-5; D gene ambiguous. V was shortened by 5 bases and J by 0 bases, with 11 bases between the two germline ends. The germline gives CDR1 MNHEY, CDR2 SMNVEV (reference sequence). The CDR3 spans 15 residues. This chain's CDR3 is CASSEWGGSNQPQHF. The CDR3 region has the DNA TGTGCCAGCAGTGAATGGGGTGGTAGCAATCAGCCCCAGCATTTT.

V is TRBV2 and J is TRBJ2-7; D may correspond to TRBD1 or TRBD2 (6 bases each). The length of the CDR3 is 11 residues. V lost 7 bases and J 6 bases, leaving 10 bases between the germline ends. Germline V gene data show CDR1 as SNHLY and CDR2 as FYNNEI. The CDR3 reads CASKGGPEQYF. As DNA, the CDR3 is TGTGCCAGCAAGGGGGGACCCGAGCAGTACTTC.

The chain couples TRBV9 to TRBJ2-5, with 9 bases fitting TRBD1. This CDR3 has 14 amino acids. The junction had 6 bases not matched to a gene; V was cut back by 4 bases and J by 5 bases. The germline gives CDR1 SGDLS, CDR2 YYNGEE. Here the CDR3 DNA reads TGTGCCAGCAGCCCCCGGACAGGGGACGAGACCCAGTACTTC. The encoded protein is CASSPRTGDETQYF.

This clone showed up just a few times. The V and J genes are TRBV7-9 and TRBJ2-7; D call uncertain. The CDR3 is made up of 12 amino acids. V was pared by 2 bases and J by 3 bases, with 5 bases between. The germline V gene encodes CDR1 SEHNR and CDR2 FQNEAQ (reference sequence). The CDR3 DNA is TGTGCCAGCAGCTTATGGGACTACGAGCAGTACTTC. As protein: CASSLWDYEQYF.

V usage is TRBV7-3 and J usage is TRBJ2-3; 10 nucleotides line up with TRBD1. The J segment lost 2 bases and the V segment lost 8 bases, leaving 7 bases of the junction unmatched. This CDR3 contains 15 residues. Germline CDR1 reads SGHTA; CDR2 reads FQGTGA. CDR3 sequence (DNA): TGTGCCAGCGCCACCGGGACAGGGGACACAGATACGCAGTATTTT. It translates to CASATGTGDTDTQYF.

V is TRBV18 and J is TRBJ2-5, with D hard to call. CDR1 KGHSH and CDR2 LQKENI come from the germline V gene. V was clipped by 2 bases and J by 2 bases, with 9 bases between them. The CDR3 has 14 amino acids. In DNA form, the CDR3 reads TGTGCCAGCTCACCATGGGCAGAACAAGAGACCCAGTACTTC. Protein: CASSPWAEQETQYF.

The V call is TRBV5-5, the J call TRBJ2-7; 7 nucleotides match TRBD2. In germline, CDR1 is SGHKS, CDR2 YYEKEE (reference sequence). V lost 2 bases, J lost 4 bases, and 3 bases stayed unmatched. This CDR3 spans 13 amino acids. CDR3 region: CASSFGGKYEQYF. The CDR3 nucleotides read TGTGCCAGCAGCTTCGGGGGGAAGTACGAGCAGTACTTC.

This chain connects TRBV2 to TRBJ1-2, with a possible D match to TRBD1 (5 bases). CDR3 length: 12 amino acids. The V and J ends lost 11 bases and 7 bases respectively, with 17 bases between them. The germline gives CDR1 SNHLY, CDR2 FYNNEI. CDR3: CAGYDRRGGYTF. The DNA of the CDR3 is TGTGCCGGCTATGACAGACGGGGTGGCTACACCTTC.

The CDR3, as DNA: TGCGCCAGCAGCCCGAATCAGTTACAGGGCTTTGGTGAGCAGTTCTTC. Amino acids: CASSPNQLQGFGEQFF. The rearrangement uses TRBV5-1 and TRBJ2-1; a possible D gene is TRBD1 (6 bases). Per germline, CDR1 SGHRS and CDR2 YFSETQ. Trimming removed 4 bases at V and 9 bases at J, with 23 bases between. This CDR3 region has 16 residues.

The count of this clone is one. This chain uses TRBV4-1 with TRBJ2-2, with 7 bases identical to TRBD2. The trim removed 1 base at V and 2 bases at J, leaving 4 bases unmatched. Germline loops: CDR1 MGHRA, CDR2 YSYEKL. The CDR3 loop spans 16 amino acids. The CDR3 region is CASSQGGSFNTGELFF. The CDR3 DNA follows: TGCGCCAGCAGCCAAGGCGGGAGTTTTAACACCGGGGAGCTGTTTTTT.

This chain connects TRBV5-1 to TRBJ2-7, with TRBD1 identical over 7 bases. CDR1 and CDR2 (germline): SGHRS, YFSETQ. With 0 bases clipped from V and 6 bases from J, the junction kept 3 bases outside the gene matches. The CDR3 totals 13 residues. CDR3 sequence (DNA): TGCGCCAGCAGCTTGGGGACAGGACCCGAGCAGTACTTC. Translating gives CASSLGTGPEQYF.

The CDR3 DNA reads as TGTGCCAGCAGTGAGGACAGGGGCTACGAGCAGTACTTC. Protein product: CASSEDRGYEQYF. This chain uses TRBV6-1 with TRBJ2-7; 9 bases are a match to TRBD1. CDR1 is MNHNS, CDR2 SASEGT, per germline. V lost 3 bases and J lost 3; bases outside the gene matches: 0. The CDR3 spans 13 residues.

The chain has TRBV6-5 and TRBJ2-1; D ambiguous. This CDR3 has 14 amino acids. The V and J ends lost 2 bases and 7 bases respectively, with 12 bases between them. Germline CDR1 MNHEY, CDR2 SVGAGI. The CDR3 DNA follows: TGTGCCAGCAGTTACGGGCTTGCAGGTAATGAGCAGTTCTTC. Translated: CASSYGLAGNEQFF.

The J gene is TRBJ1-1, the V gene TRBV9; D unclear. The V gene lost 0 bases and the J gene lost 0 bases, with 9 bases spanning the gap. This CDR3 contains 15 residues. CDR1 and CDR2 from the germline V gene are SGDLS and YYNGEE. CDR3 DNA sequence: TGTGCCAGCAGCGTAGGAAATGCCGTGAACACTGAAGCTTTCTTT. Encoded protein: CASSVGNAVNTEAFF.

This chain joins TRBV9 and TRBJ2-1; 14 bases agree with TRBD2. V trimming: 4 bases; J trimming: 7 bases; junction bases outside the gene matches: 4. CDR1 is SGDLS, CDR2 YYNGEE, per germline. The CDR3 loop spans 15 amino acids. This CDR3 reads CASSRGTSGSNEQFF. The CDR3 DNA sequence: TGTGCCAGCAGCCGGGGGACTAGCGGGAGTAATGAGCAGTTCTTC.

The rearrangement links TRBV7-8 to TRBJ1-2; TRBD1 might be the D (5 bases). CDR1 SGHVS and CDR2 FQNEAQ come from the germline V gene. This CDR3 contains 13 residues. Trimming took off 6 bases at V and 2 bases at J, with 10 bases between the two ends. The CDR3 sequence is CASREQENYGYTF. The CDR3 DNA is TGTGCCAGCAGGGAACAGGAGAACTATGGCTACACCTTC. Looking up the rest from reference TRBV7-8 and TRBJ1-2 gives the full variable domain: GAGVSQSPRYKVAKRGQDVALRCDPISGHVSLFWYQQALGQGPEFLTYFQNEAQLDKSGLPSDRFFAERPEGSVSTLKIQRTQQEDSAVYLCASREQENYGYTFGSGTRLTVV.

V gene TRBV5-3 combines with J gene TRBJ2-7; the D is unclear. TRBV5-3 is an open reading frame, and its role is uncertain. The CDR3 is made up of 14 amino acids. Trimming removed 4 bases at V and 0 bases at J, with 11 bases between. The CDR3 is CARSLLRRSYEQYF. CDR3 coding DNA: TGTGCCAGAAGCCTCCTACGCCGCTCCTACGAGCAGTACTTC.

The chain employs TRBV19 and TRBJ1-3; unclear D gene. The germline V gene encodes CDR1 LNHDA and CDR2 SQIVND (reference sequence). There are 15 residues in the CDR3. V was trimmed by 6 bases and J by 9 bases, leaving 21 bases between them. CDR3 DNA sequence: TGTGCCAGTAGCTTACAACTAGACGCCGGGAGCACCATATATTTT. It codes for CASSLQLDAGSTIYF.

The chain combines TRBV28 with TRBJ2-7; 10 bases match TRBD1. Looked up from germline, CDR1 is MDHEN and CDR2 is SYDVKM. With V trimmed by 5 bases and J by 3 bases, 4 bases remained unmatched. The CDR3 has 14 residues. In DNA form, the CDR3 reads TGTGCCAGCAGTCCTCGGACAGGGGGCTACGAGCAGTACTTC. Its protein is CASSPRTGGYEQYF.

This clone was seen just once. This chain joins TRBV7-6 and TRBJ2-3, with a tentative D call TRBD2 (5 bases). V was shortened by 2 bases and J by 3 bases, with 9 bases between the two germline ends. CDR3 length: 14 amino acids. Germline V CDR1 and CDR2: SGHVS, FNYEAQ. The CDR3 DNA sequence: TGTGCCAGCAGCTTATTCGGGGTGACAGATACGCAGTATTTT. Translation: CASSLFGVTDTQYF.

This chain's CDR3 is CASSLANWGSYGYTF. CDR3 coding DNA: TGTGCCAGCAGCTTGGCCAATTGGGGGAGCTATGGCTACACCTTC. This chain connects TRBV5-6 to TRBJ1-2; TRBD1 is a possible D gene (5 bases). Germline V gene sequence: CDR1 SGHDT, CDR2 YYEEEE. V lost 0 bases, J lost 4 bases, and 13 bases lay in between. There are 15 residues in the CDR3.